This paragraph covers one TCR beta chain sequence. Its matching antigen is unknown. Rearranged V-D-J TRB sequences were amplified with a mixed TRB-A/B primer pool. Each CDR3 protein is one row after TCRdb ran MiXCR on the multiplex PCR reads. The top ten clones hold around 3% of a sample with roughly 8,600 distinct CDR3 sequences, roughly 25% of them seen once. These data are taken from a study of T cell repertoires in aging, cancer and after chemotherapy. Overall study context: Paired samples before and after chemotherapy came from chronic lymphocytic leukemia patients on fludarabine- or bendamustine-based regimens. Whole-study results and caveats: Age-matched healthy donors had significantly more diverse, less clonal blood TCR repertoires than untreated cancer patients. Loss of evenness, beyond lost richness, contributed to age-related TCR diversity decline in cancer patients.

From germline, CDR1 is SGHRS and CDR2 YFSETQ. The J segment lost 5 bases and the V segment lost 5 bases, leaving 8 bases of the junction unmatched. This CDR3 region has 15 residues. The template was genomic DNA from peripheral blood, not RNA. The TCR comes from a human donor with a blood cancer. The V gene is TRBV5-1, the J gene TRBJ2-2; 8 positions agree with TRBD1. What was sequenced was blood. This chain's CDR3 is CASRDAGGRTGELFF. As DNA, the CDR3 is TGCGCCAGCAGGGACGCAGGGGGCAGGACCGGGGAGCTGTTTTTT.